The 22 T cell receptor beta chains reported below all come from one sample, sequenced in a study of CD8 T cells in ankylosing spondylitis. TCRdb fed the 5' RACE reads into MiXCR, producing one record per CDR3 protein. The sample has just over 350,000 distinct CDR3 sequences, roughly 20% seen once. The source material was blood, either unsorted or a sorted T cell fraction (not recorded which). Receptor source: a male donor with ankylosing spondylitis or in good health (not recorded which).

The CDR3 DNA reads as TGTGCCAGCAGTCCCACCGGGGGAGCCACCGGGGAGCTGTTTTTT. It encodes CASSPTGGATGELFF. The genes are TRBV12-3 or TRBV12-4 and TRBJ2-2; tentative D call: TRBD2 (6 bases). Trimming left V 5 bases short and J 4 bases short, with 14 bases between. The CDR3 runs to 15 residues.

The table lists this clonotype with a few counts. The chain couples TRBV18 to TRBJ2-1; 9 bases agree with TRBD1. CDR1 and CDR2 from the germline V gene are KGHSH and LQKENI. Unmatched junction bases numbered 15, after V lost 3 bases and J lost 6 bases. The CDR3 runs to 18 residues. The CDR3 sequence is CASSPSDTGTGRGNEQFF. CDR3 bases: TGTGCCAGCTCACCTTCTGACACCGGGACAGGGCGTGGCAATGAGCAGTTCTTC.

This clonotype has a handful of counts. DNA for the CDR3: TGTGCCAGCAGTTCCCTAGACCTAGCGGGGGAGTATTTT. Translating it yields CASSSLDLAGEYF. This chain links TRBV6-6 with TRBJ2-3; 10 nucleotides align to TRBD2. CDR3 size: 13 residues. Germline CDR1 is MNHNY and CDR2 is SVGAGI (reference sequence). Germline trimming cut 4 bases from V and 13 bases from J; bases unmatched to any gene: 8.

DNA of the CDR3: TGTGCCAGCAGCAAACTAGCGGGGGGGCCGAATACGCAGTATTTT. Translation gives CASSKLAGGPNTQYF. This chain uses TRBV7-2 with TRBJ2-3, with 13 nucleotides matching TRBD2. The germline V gene encodes CDR1 SGHTA and CDR2 FQGNSA. The CDR3 extends over 15 amino acids. V trimming: 5 bases; J trimming: 7 bases; junction bases outside the gene matches: 6.

The V and J genes are TRBV12-3 or TRBV12-4 and TRBJ2-7; possible D gene TRBD1, 6 bases. This CDR3 contains 12 residues. Deletions cut 9 bases from V and 6 bases from J, with 15 bases between. This chain's CDR3 is CASALTGIEQYF. CDR3 sequence (DNA): TGTGCCAGTGCCCTGACAGGTATCGAGCAGTACTTC.

This clonotype was counted only a few times. CDR3 in amino acids: CASSRDDVTYEQYF. The CDR3 DNA sequence: TGCGCCAGCAGCCGAGATGACGTAACCTACGAGCAGTACTTC. This sequence joins TRBV4-1 and TRBJ2-7, with D hard to call. Looked up from germline, CDR1 is MGHRA and CDR2 is YSYEKL. Trimming took off 4 bases at V and 2 bases at J, with 12 bases between the two ends. This CDR3 contains 14 residues.

A few counts support this clonotype. The gene calls are TRBV7-8 and TRBJ2-5; 12 nucleotides agree with TRBD2. In germline, CDR1 is SGHVS, CDR2 FQNEAQ. This CDR3 region has 19 residues. The V and J ends lost 2 bases and 4 bases, in that order; junction bases with no gene match: 14. The CDR3 reads CASSLLASGGAAFRETQYF. The CDR3 region has the DNA TGTGCCAGCAGCTTATTAGCTAGCGGGGGGGCCGCCTTTAGAGAGACCCAGTACTTC. The full variable domain, in which reference TRBV7-8 and TRBJ2-5 provide the parts outside the CDR3, is GAGVSQSPRYKVAKRGQDVALRCDPISGHVSLFWYQQALGQGPEFLTYFQNEAQLDKSGLPSDRFFAERPEGSVSTLKIQRTQQEDSAVYLCASSLLASGGAAFRETQYFGPGTRLLVL.

CDR3 DNA sequence: TGTGCCAGCAGCCAAGACCCGGGACAGGGTACTTACAATGAGCAGTTCTTC. Protein: CASSQDPGQGTYNEQFF. V gene TRBV3-1 combines with J gene TRBJ2-1, with TRBD1 identical over 9 bases. The CDR3 sequence is 17 residues long. After removal of 0 bases from V and 4 bases from J, the junction contained 7 bases not matched to a gene. Germline lookup yields CDR1 LGHDT and CDR2 YNNKEL (reference sequence).

This clonotype showed up just a few times. The rearrangement uses TRBV20-1 and TRBJ2-7; D gene ambiguous. CDR1 DFQATT and CDR2 SNEGSKA come from the germline V gene (reference sequence). V dropped 0 bases and J dropped 0 bases, with 12 bases sitting between them. The CDR3 has 15 residues. The CDR3 DNA follows: TGCAGTGCTAGAGATCGTAGGTTTAGCTCCTACGAGCAGTACTTC. Protein sequence: CSARDRRFSSYEQYF.

The V gene is TRBV7-9, the J gene TRBJ1-2; the D gene is possibly TRBD1 (6 bases). This CDR3 spans 13 amino acids. With 5 bases removed from V and 1 base from J, the gap between germline ends came to 8 bases. The germline V gene encodes CDR1 SEHNR and CDR2 FQNEAQ (reference sequence). The CDR3: CASSGGGNYGYTF. CDR3 DNA: TGTGCCAGCAGCGGAGGGGGTAACTATGGCTACACCTTC.

The chain is built from TRBV2 and TRBJ2-3, with D maybe TRBD2 (6 bases). V lost 3 bases and J 1 base, leaving 20 bases between the germline ends. The CDR3 loop spans 18 amino acids. CDR1 and CDR2 (germline): SNHLY, FYNNEI. CDR3 in amino acids: CASSELVVRAGRTDTQYF. In DNA form, the CDR3 reads TGTGCCAGCAGTGAGTTAGTTGTAAGGGCGGGGCGCACAGATACGCAGTATTTT.

This clonotype has a handful of counts. J is TRBJ1-1 and V is TRBV24-1, with TRBD1 matching 9 bases. V lost 4 bases and J lost 7; bases outside the gene matches: 3. Germline CDR1 is KGHDR and CDR2 is SFDVKD. The CDR3 runs to 13 residues. CDR3 sequence reads: CATSDQTGGEAFF. CDR3 nucleotide sequence: TGTGCCACCAGTGACCAGACAGGGGGTGAAGCTTTCTTT.

CDR3 residues: CASSEEFGDSSYEQYF. The CDR3 DNA reads as TGTGCCAGCAGTGAAGAGTTTGGGGACAGCTCCTACGAGCAGTACTTC. The genes are TRBV6-1 and TRBJ2-7, with 7 bases lining up with TRBD1. The CDR3 totals 16 residues. The junction had 6 bases not matched to a gene; V was cut back by 1 base and J by 0 bases. Germline V gene sequence: CDR1 MNHNS, CDR2 SASEGT.

This clonotype was counted a few times. The chain links TRBV7-9 to TRBJ2-2; D gene uncertain. CDR3 length: 12 residues. Germline CDR1 is SEHNR and CDR2 is FQNEAQ (reference sequence). CDR3 in DNA: TGTGTTTTGCGTCCAAACACCGGGGAGCTGTTTTTT. Its protein product is CVLRPNTGELFF.

The chain is built from TRBV7-9 and TRBJ2-1; D may be TRBD1 (5 bases). With 7 bases removed from V and 9 bases from J, the gap between germline ends came to 22 bases. This CDR3 comprises 15 residues. Per germline, CDR1 SEHNR and CDR2 FQNEAQ (reference sequence). The CDR3 DNA follows: TGTGCCAGCACCTACCTAACGCAGGGCCAGAGTGAGCAGTTCTTC. Translating gives CASTYLTQGQSEQFF.

This clonotype was counted between two and nine times. The rearrangement uses TRBV4-1 and TRBJ2-7; no firm D call. Trimming took off 3 bases at V and 3 bases at J, with 9 bases between the two ends. The CDR3 totals 13 residues. Germline loops: CDR1 MGHRA, CDR2 YSYEKL. CDR3 in amino acids: CASSQRQDYEQYF. CDR3 nucleotide sequence: TGCGCCAGCAGCCAGAGGCAGGACTACGAGCAGTACTTC.

This clonotype was found a few times. This chain connects TRBV7-9 to TRBJ2-5; 11 bases are a match to TRBD2. The CDR3 is 16 amino acids. Trimming at V came to 5 bases and at J to 2 bases, leaving 7 bases not matched to a gene. Germline V gene sequence: CDR1 SEHNR, CDR2 FQNEAQ (reference sequence). The chain's CDR3 is CASSPEGLAEQETQYF. The CDR3 DNA is TGTGCCAGCAGCCCCGAGGGACTAGCGGAACAAGAGACCCAGTACTTC.

The V gene is TRBV20-1, the J gene TRBJ2-1, with 12 bases fitting TRBD2. Germline CDR1 is DFQATT and CDR2 is SNEGSKA (reference sequence). J was trimmed by 7 bases and V by 4 bases; bases with no gene match: 11. There are 16 residues in the CDR3. CDR3 amino acids: CSANGLAGGPGNEQFF. CDR3 nucleotides: TGCAGTGCTAATGGGCTAGCGGGGGGGCCTGGGAATGAGCAGTTCTTC.

The chain uses TRBV4-1 and TRBJ2-1, with 12 bases identical to TRBD2. J gave up 6 bases and V 1 base, and 10 bases lay outside the gene matches. There are 18 residues in the CDR3. Germline V CDR1 and CDR2: MGHRA, YSYEKL. CDR3 amino acids: CASSQVSGASGGANEQFF. The CDR3 nucleotides read TGCGCCAGCAGCCAAGTCTCTGGGGCTAGCGGGGGGGCCAATGAGCAGTTCTTC.

This clonotype was detected only a few times. This chain connects TRBV7-2 to TRBJ2-7; unclear D gene. The CDR3 loop spans 13 amino acids. The germline V and J ends were trimmed by 2 bases and 6 bases, with 11 bases remaining between them. The germline V gene has CDR1 SGHTA and CDR2 FQGNSA. The CDR3 sequence: CASSLISLGEQYF. The CDR3 region has the DNA TGTGCCAGCAGCTTAATCAGTCTCGGCGAGCAGTACTTC.

The chain is built from TRBV9 and TRBJ2-1, with 9 bases matching TRBD1. The CDR3 is made up of 17 amino acids. Per germline, CDR1 SGDLS and CDR2 YYNGEE. V gave up 5 bases and J gave up 1 base; unmatched junction bases: 10. The CDR3 DNA reads TGTGCCAGCAGTAGGGACAGGGTTTTTGGGTCCTACAATGAGCAGTTCTTC. It encodes CASSRDRVFGSYNEQFF.

The gene calls are TRBV30 and TRBJ1-1; 7 bases line up with TRBD1. V shed 3 bases and J 5 bases; nucleotides not matched to a gene: 6. The CDR3 contains 13 residues. Looked up from germline, CDR1 is GTSNPN and CDR2 is SVGIG (reference sequence). CDR3 amino acids: CAWRARGRTEAFF. The CDR3 coding sequence is TGTGCCTGGAGGGCGAGGGGGCGGACTGAAGCTTTCTTT.